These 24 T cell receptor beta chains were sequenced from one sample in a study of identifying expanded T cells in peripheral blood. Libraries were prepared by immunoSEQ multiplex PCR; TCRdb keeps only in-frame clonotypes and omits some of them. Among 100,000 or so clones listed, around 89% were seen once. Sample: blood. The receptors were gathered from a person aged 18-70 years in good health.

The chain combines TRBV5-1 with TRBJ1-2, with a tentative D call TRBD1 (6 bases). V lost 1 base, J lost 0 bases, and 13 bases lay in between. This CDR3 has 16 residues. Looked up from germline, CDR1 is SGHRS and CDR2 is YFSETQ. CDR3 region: CASSLTGTPSNYGYTF. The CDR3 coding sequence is TGCGCCAGCAGCTTGACGGGGACACCCTCTAACTATGGCTACACCTTC.

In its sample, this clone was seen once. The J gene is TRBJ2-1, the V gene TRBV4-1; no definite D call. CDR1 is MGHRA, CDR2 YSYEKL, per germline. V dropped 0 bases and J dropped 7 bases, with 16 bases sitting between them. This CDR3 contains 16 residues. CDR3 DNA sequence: TGCGCCAGCAGCCAAGATTTTTCGGTAGTTGGGAATGAGCAGTTCTTC. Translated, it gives CASSQDFSVVGNEQFF.

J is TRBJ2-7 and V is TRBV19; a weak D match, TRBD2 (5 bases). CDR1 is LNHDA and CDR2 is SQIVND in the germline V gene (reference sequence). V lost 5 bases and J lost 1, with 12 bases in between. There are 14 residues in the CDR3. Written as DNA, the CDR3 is TGTGCCAGTAGTCCCAGGACTGATTCCTACGAGCAGTACTTC. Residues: CASSPRTDSYEQYF. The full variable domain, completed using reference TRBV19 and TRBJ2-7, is DGGITQSPKYLFRKEGQNVTLSCEQNLNHDAMYWYRQDPGQGLRLIYYSQIVNDFQKGDIAEGYSVSREKKESFPLTVTSAQKNPTAFYLCASSPRTDSYEQYFGPGTRLTVT.

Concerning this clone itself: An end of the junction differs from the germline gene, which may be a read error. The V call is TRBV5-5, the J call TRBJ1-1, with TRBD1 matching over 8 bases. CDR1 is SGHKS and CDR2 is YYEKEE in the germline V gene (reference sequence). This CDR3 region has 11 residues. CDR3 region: CASSYGGQGLF. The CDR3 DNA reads TGTGCCAGCAGCTACGGCGGACAGGGACTCTTT. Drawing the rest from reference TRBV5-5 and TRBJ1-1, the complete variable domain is DAGVTQSPTHLIKTRGQQVTLRCSPISGHKSVSWYQQVLGQGPQFIFQYYEKEERGRGNFPDRFSARQFPNYSSELNVNALLLGDSALYLCASSYGGQGLFGQGTRLTVV.

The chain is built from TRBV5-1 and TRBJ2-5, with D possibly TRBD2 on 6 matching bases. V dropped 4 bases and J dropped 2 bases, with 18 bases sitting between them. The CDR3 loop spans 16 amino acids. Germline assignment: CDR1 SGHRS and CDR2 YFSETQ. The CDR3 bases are TGCGCCAGCAGCCCCCAAGGGGCGGGAACACAAGAGACCCAGTACTTC. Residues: CASSPQGAGTQETQYF.

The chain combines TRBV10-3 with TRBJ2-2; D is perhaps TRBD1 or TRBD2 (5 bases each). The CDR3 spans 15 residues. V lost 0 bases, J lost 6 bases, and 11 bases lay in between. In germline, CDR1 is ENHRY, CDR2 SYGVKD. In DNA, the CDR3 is TGTGCCATCAGTGAGTCACGGGGCGGCGCCGGGGAGCTGTTTTTT. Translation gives CAISESRGGAGELFF.

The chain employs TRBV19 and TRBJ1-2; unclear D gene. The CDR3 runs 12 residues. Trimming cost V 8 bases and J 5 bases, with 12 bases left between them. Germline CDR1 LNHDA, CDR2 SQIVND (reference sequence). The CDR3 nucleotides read TGTGCCAGTTCGACCAGCTTTTATGGCTACACCTTC. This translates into CASSTSFYGYTF.

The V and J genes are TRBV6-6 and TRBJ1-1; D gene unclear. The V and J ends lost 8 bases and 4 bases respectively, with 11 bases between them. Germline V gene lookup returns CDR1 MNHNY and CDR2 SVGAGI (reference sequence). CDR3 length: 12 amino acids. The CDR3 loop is CASAGYPTEAFF. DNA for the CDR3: TGTGCCAGCGCGGGGTACCCCACTGAAGCTTTCTTT.

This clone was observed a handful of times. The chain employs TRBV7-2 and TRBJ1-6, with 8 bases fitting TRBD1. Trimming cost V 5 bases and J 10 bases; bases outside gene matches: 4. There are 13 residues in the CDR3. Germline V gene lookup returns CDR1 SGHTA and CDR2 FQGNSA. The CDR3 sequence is CASSPQGESPLHF. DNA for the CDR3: TGTGCCAGCAGCCCACAGGGGGAATCACCCCTCCACTTT.

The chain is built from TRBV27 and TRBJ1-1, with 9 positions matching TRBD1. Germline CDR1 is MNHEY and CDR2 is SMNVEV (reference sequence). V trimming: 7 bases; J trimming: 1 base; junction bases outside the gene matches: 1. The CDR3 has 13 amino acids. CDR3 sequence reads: CASKTGGNTEAFF. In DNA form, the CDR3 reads TGTGCCAGCAAGACAGGGGGGAACACTGAAGCTTTCTTT.

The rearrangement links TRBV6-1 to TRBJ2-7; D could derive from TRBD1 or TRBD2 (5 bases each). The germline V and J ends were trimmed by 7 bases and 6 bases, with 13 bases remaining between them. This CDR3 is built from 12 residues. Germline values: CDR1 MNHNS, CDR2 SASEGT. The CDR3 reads CASTSRGGEQYF. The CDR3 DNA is TGTGCCAGCACCTCGAGGGGTGGCGAGCAGTACTTC.

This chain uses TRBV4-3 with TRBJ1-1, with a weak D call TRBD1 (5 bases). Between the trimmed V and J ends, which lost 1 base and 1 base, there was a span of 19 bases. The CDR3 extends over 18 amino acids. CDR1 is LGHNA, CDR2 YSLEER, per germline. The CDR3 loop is CASSQVWSGQGGNTEAFF. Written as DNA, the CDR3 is TGCGCCAGCAGCCAAGTATGGAGTGGCCAGGGAGGGAACACTGAAGCTTTCTTT.

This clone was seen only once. The CDR3 is CASSFMGRETQYF. The CDR3 DNA is TGTGCCAGCAGCTTTATGGGGAGGGAGACCCAGTACTTC. This chain connects TRBV2 to TRBJ2-5; D is possibly TRBD2 (6 bases). The CDR3 runs 13 residues. The V and J ends lost 6 bases and 5 bases respectively, with 13 bases between them. Germline V CDR1 and CDR2: SNHLY, FYNNEI.

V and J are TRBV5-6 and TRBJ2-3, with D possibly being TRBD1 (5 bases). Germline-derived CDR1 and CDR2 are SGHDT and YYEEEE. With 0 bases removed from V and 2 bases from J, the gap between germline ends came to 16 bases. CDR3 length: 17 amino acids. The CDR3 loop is CASSLEGRVEITDTQYF. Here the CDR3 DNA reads TGTGCCAGCAGCTTGGAGGGCAGGGTCGAGATCACAGATACGCAGTATTTT.

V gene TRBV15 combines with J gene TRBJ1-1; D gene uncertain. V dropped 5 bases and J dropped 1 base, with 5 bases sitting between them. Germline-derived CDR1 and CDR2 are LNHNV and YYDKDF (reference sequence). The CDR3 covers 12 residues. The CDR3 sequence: CATSQRNTEAFF. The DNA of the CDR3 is TGTGCCACCAGCCAGAGGAACACTGAAGCTTTCTTT.

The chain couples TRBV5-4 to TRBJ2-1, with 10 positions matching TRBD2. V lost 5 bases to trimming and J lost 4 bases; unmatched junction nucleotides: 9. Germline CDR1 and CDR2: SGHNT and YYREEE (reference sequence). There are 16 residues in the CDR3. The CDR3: CASSREGLAAYNEQFF. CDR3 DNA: TGTGCCAGCAGTCGTGAAGGACTAGCGGCTTACAATGAGCAGTTCTTC.

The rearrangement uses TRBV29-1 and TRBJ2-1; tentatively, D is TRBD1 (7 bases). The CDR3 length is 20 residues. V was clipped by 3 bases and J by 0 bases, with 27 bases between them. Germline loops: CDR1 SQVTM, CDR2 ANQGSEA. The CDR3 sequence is CSVDSVIYLARGASYNEQFF. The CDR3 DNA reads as TGCAGCGTTGACTCGGTAATCTATCTGGCCAGGGGGGCCTCCTACAATGAGCAGTTCTTC.

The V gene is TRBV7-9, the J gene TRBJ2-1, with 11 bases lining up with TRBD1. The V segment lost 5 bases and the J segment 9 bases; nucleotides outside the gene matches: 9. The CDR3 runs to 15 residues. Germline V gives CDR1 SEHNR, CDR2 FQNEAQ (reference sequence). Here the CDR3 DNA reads TGTGCCAGCAGCCCAATCGGGACAGGGGGTAGTGAGCAGTTCTTC. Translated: CASSPIGTGGSEQFF. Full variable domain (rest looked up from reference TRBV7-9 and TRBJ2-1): DTGVSQNPRHKITKRGQNVTFRCDPISEHNRLYWYRQTLGQGPEFLTYFQNEAQLEKSRLLSDRFSAERPKGSFSTLEIQRTEQGDSAMYLCASSPIGTGGSEQFFGPGTRLTVL.

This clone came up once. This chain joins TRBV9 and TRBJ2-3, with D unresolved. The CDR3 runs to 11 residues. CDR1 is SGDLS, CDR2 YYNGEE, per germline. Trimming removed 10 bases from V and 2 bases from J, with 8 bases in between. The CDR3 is CAPPSTDTQYF. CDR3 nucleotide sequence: TGTGCCCCGCCATCCACAGATACGCAGTATTTT. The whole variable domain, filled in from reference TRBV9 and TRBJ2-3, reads DSGVTQTPKHLITATGQRVTLRCSPRSGDLSVYWYQQSLDQGLQFLIQYYNGEERAKGNILERFSAQQFPDLHSELNLSSLELGDSALYFCAPPSTDTQYFGPGTRLTVL.

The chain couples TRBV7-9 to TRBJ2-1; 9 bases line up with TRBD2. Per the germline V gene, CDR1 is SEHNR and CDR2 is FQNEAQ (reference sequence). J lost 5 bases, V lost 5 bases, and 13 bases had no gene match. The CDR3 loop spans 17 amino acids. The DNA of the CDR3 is TGTGCCAGCAGCCCCCGAGAAGCGGGGGGCCGAAACAATGAGCAGTTCTTC. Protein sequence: CASSPREAGGRNNEQFF.

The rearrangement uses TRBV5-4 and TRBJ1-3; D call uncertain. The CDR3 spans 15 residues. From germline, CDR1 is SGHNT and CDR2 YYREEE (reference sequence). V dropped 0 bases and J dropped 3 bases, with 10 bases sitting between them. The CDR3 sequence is CASSLDHRVGNTIYF. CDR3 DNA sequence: TGTGCCAGCAGCTTGGATCATAGGGTTGGAAACACCATATATTTT.

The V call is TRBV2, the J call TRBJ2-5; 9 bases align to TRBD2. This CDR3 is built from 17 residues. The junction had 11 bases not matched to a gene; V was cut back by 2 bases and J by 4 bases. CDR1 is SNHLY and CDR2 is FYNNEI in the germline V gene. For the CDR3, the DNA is TGTGCCAGCAGTGAATTGCTAAGCGGGGGGATCGGAGAGACCCAGTACTTC. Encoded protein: CASSELLSGGIGETQYF.

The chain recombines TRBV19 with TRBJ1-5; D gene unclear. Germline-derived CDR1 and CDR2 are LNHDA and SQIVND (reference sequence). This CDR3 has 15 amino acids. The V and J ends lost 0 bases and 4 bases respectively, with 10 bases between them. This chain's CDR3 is CASSIDRTENQPQHF. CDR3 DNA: TGTGCCAGTAGTATAGATCGGACGGAGAATCAGCCCCAGCATTTT.

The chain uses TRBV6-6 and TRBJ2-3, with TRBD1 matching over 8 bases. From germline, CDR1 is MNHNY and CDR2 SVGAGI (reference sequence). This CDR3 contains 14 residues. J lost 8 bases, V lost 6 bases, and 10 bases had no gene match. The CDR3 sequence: CASRARQGMGTQYF. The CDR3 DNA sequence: TGTGCCAGCAGAGCTCGACAGGGGATGGGTACGCAGTATTTT.